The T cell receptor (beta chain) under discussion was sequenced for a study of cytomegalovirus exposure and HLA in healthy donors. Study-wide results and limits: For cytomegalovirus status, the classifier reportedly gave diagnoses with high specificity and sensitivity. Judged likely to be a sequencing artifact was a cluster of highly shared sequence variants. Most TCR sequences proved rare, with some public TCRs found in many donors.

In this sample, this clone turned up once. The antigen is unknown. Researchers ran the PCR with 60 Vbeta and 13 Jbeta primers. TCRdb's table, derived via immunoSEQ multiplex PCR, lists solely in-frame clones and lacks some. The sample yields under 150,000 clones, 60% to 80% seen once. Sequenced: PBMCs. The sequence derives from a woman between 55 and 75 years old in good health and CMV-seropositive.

CDR3 bases: TGTGCCAGCAGCTTAGGACCAGGGAACACTGAAGCTTTCTTT. It codes for CASSLGPGNTEAFF. The gene calls are TRBV7-6 and TRBJ1-1; D is undetermined. From germline, CDR1 is SGHVS and CDR2 FNYEAQ. Trimming pared 1 base from V and 1 base from J, leaving 7 bases between. The CDR3 has 14 amino acids.